This is a list of T cell receptor beta chains from one sample in a study of blood T cell repertoires in COVID-19. TCRdb's copy holds only in-frame clones and misses some; the assay was immunoSEQ multiplex PCR. This sample has around 160,000 clones; roughly 84% occur once, and the top ten carry 5.8%. Input material: PBMCs or T cells enriched from blood (not recorded which). The receptor source for this set is a woman aged 45 to 65 who had been exposed to COVID-19. The CDR3 runs from the conserved cysteine through the conserved F or W. A D gene is named only where the DNA matches it firmly. Size is omitted from some rows. Given values are once, few, many or a class for expanded clones.

d_gene: NA
abundance: NA
v_gene: TRBV13
j_gene: TRBJ2-1
CDR3aa: CASSPGSNEQFF
CDR3nt: TGTGCCAGCAGCCCGGGATCAAATGAGCAGTTCTTC

d_gene: TRBD1
abundance: NA
v_gene: TRBV5-1
j_gene: TRBJ2-4
CDR3aa: CASSSRDRGLDIQYF
CDR3nt: TGCGCCAGCAGCTCCCGGGACAGGGGGTTAGACATTCAGTACTTC

d_gene: NA
abundance: once
v_gene: TRBV15
j_gene: TRBJ2-5
CDR3aa: CATSREGEVRTFQETQYF
CDR3nt: TGTGCCACCAGCAGAGAGGGTGAAGTGCGGACATTTCAAGAGACCCAGTACTTC

d_gene: NA
abundance: NA
v_gene: TRBV12-3/TRBV12-4
j_gene: TRBJ2-3
CDR3aa: CASSHGDTQYF
CDR3nt: TGTGCCAGCAGTCACGGAGATACGCAGTATTTT

d_gene: TRBD1
abundance: NA
v_gene: TRBV27
j_gene: TRBJ2-1
CDR3aa: CASVGTGNEQFF
CDR3nt: TGTGCCAGTGTCGGGACAGGTAACGAGCAGTTCTTC

d_gene: NA
abundance: NA
v_gene: TRBV21-1
j_gene: TRBJ1-4
CDR3aa: CASSKATGSIRTNEKLFF
CDR3nt: TGTGCCAGCAGCAAAGCGACAGGGAGCATAAGAACTAATGAAAAACTGTTTTTT

d_gene: TRBD2
abundance: NA
v_gene: TRBV25-1
j_gene: TRBJ2-5
CDR3aa: CASSSTTGLAGLGETQYF
CDR3nt: TGTGCCAGCAGTTCCACAACGGGACTAGCGGGGCTGGGGGAGACCCAGTACTTC

d_gene: NA
abundance: few
v_gene: TRBV5-6
j_gene: TRBJ1-5
CDR3aa: CASSLRGAPNQPQHF
CDR3nt: TGTGCCAGCAGCTTGCGGGGGGCTCCAAATCAGCCCCAGCATTTT

d_gene: TRBD2
abundance: NA
v_gene: TRBV9
j_gene: TRBJ2-7
CDR3aa: CASSVGLAGWEQYF
CDR3nt: TGTGCCAGCAGCGTGGGACTAGCGGGCTGGGAGCAGTACTTC

d_gene: TRBD1
abundance: NA
v_gene: TRBV10-1
j_gene: TRBJ2-1
CDR3aa: CASSGHRGVGTHNEQFF
CDR3nt: TGCGCCAGCAGTGGACACAGGGGGGTAGGGACACACAATGAGCAGTTCTTC

d_gene: TRBD2
abundance: NA
v_gene: TRBV7-2
j_gene: TRBJ2-3
CDR3aa: CASSPLAGAADTQYF
CDR3nt: TGTGCCAGCAGCCCGTTAGCGGGGGCGGCAGATACGCAGTATTTT

d_gene: NA
abundance: NA
v_gene: TRBV6-5
j_gene: TRBJ1-3
CDR3aa: CASSSGFSGNTIYF
CDR3nt: TGTGCCAGCAGTTCGGGGTTCTCTGGAAACACCATATATTTT

d_gene: TRBD1
abundance: NA
v_gene: TRBV18
j_gene: TRBJ1-2
CDR3aa: CASSPPGQGHGYTF
CDR3nt: TGTGCCAGCTCACCACCGGGACAGGGTCACGGCTACACCTTC

d_gene: NA
abundance: NA
v_gene: TRBV3-1/TRBV3-2
j_gene: TRBJ2-3
CDR3aa: CASSQVADTQYF
CDR3nt: TGTGCCAGCAGCCAAGTCGCAGATACGCAGTATTTT

d_gene: TRBD1
abundance: NA
v_gene: TRBV7-8
j_gene: TRBJ1-1
CDR3aa: CASSLDPDREEAFF
CDR3nt: TGTGCCAGCAGCTTAGATCCGGACAGGGAGGAAGCTTTCTTT

d_gene: TRBD1
abundance: NA
v_gene: TRBV4-1
j_gene: TRBJ2-1
CDR3aa: CASSQEDRGSYNEQFF
CDR3nt: TGCGCCAGCAGCCAAGAGGACAGGGGCTCCTACAATGAGCAGTTCTTC

d_gene: TRBD1
abundance: NA
v_gene: TRBV7-2
j_gene: TRBJ1-2
CDR3aa: CASTNPGQGTSLIYGYTF
CDR3nt: TGTGCCAGCACAAACCCGGGACAGGGGACGTCATTGATCTATGGCTACACCTTC

d_gene: NA
abundance: NA
v_gene: TRBV5-8
j_gene: TRBJ1-6
CDR3aa: CASSGGTGTGYNSPLHF
CDR3nt: TGTGCCAGCAGCGGAGGGACGGGGACGGGTTATAATTCACCCCTCCACTTT

d_gene: NA
abundance: NA
v_gene: TRBV27
j_gene: TRBJ1-2
CDR3aa: CASKEQGTFYGYTF
CDR3nt: TGTGCCAGCAAAGAACAGGGTACCTTCTATGGCTACACCTTC

d_gene: TRBD1
abundance: NA
v_gene: TRBV27
j_gene: TRBJ2-7
CDR3aa: CASRRTGKYEQYF
CDR3nt: TGTGCCAGCAGAAGGACAGGAAAATACGAGCAGTACTTC

d_gene: NA
abundance: NA
v_gene: TRBV5-1
j_gene: TRBJ1-4
CDR3aa: CASSLDGLAGEKLFF
CDR3nt: TGCGCCAGCAGCTTGGACGGTCTCGCAGGGGAAAAACTGTTTTTT

d_gene: NA
abundance: few
v_gene: TRBV3-1/TRBV3-2
j_gene: TRBJ1-4
CDR3aa: CASSQGAECLFF
CDR3nt: TGTGCCAGCAGCCAAGGGGCAGAATGTCTGTTTTTT

d_gene: NA
abundance: NA
v_gene: TRBV4-2
j_gene: TRBJ2-3
CDR3aa: CASSQVGGGPTDTQYF
CDR3nt: TGTGCCAGCAGCCAAGTGGGGGGGGGCCCTACAGATACGCAGTATTTT

d_gene: NA
abundance: NA
v_gene: TRBV25-1
j_gene: TRBJ1-4
CDR3aa: CASSDVGRNEKLFF
CDR3nt: TGTGCCAGCAGTGATGTGGGCCGTAATGAAAAACTGTTTTTT

d_gene: TRBD1
abundance: NA
v_gene: TRBV29-1
j_gene: TRBJ1-1
CDR3aa: CSVEGTGAPDTEAFF
CDR3nt: TGCAGCGTTGAGGGGACAGGGGCCCCCGACACTGAAGCTTTCTTT

d_gene: NA
abundance: NA
v_gene: TRBV7-9
j_gene: TRBJ2-7
CDR3aa: CASSFGASHEQYF
CDR3nt: TGTGCCAGCAGCTTTGGGGCTTCGCACGAGCAGTACTTC

d_gene: NA
abundance: few
v_gene: TRBV4-2
j_gene: TRBJ2-7
CDR3aa: CASSQGGSSYEQYF
CDR3nt: TGTGCCAGCAGCCAAGGAGGGTCCTCCTACGAGCAGTACTTC

d_gene: NA
abundance: NA
v_gene: TRBV18
j_gene: TRBJ1-1
CDR3aa: CASSPKQATNTEAFF
CDR3nt: TGTGCCAGCTCACCAAAACAGGCAACGAACACTGAAGCTTTCTTT

d_gene: NA
abundance: NA
v_gene: TRBV27
j_gene: TRBJ2-3
CDR3aa: CASGSGADTQYF
CDR3nt: TGTGCCAGCGGCTCAGGGGCAGATACGCAGTATTTT

d_gene: TRBD2
abundance: once
v_gene: TRBV6-5
j_gene: TRBJ2-1
CDR3aa: CASKASGSSYNEQFF
CDR3nt: TGTGCCAGCAAAGCTAGCGGAAGCTCCTACAATGAGCAGTTCTTC

d_gene: NA
abundance: NA
v_gene: TRBV9
j_gene: TRBJ2-1
CDR3aa: CASSPGGSPSSYNEQFF
CDR3nt: TGTGCCAGCAGCCCCGGCGGGTCACCAAGCTCCTACAATGAGCAGTTCTTC

d_gene: NA
abundance: few
v_gene: TRBV9
j_gene: TRBJ2-5
CDR3aa: CASSGGGGIQETQYF
CDR3nt: TGTGCCAGCAGCGGGGGAGGGGGGATCCAAGAGACCCAGTACTTC

d_gene: NA
abundance: NA
v_gene: TRBV12-2
j_gene: TRBJ2-7
CDR3aa: CASRLVPGEERTSGPPSPYEQYF
CDR3nt: TGTGCAAGTCGCTTAGTTCCAGGGGAAGAGAGGACTAGCGGGCCCCCTAGCCCCTACGAGCAGTACTTC